This passage covers 8 T cell receptor beta chains from one sample sequenced in a study of blood T cell repertoires in COVID-19 (dated by TCRdb to 2019 to 2021). Library generation was performed with the immunoSEQ multiplex PCR assay. TCRdb provides this immuneACCESS table in a form limited to in-frame rearrangements. Some clones are lacking; in checked studies, under half of them reflect an unresolved V gene, and why the rest are absent is not known. The sample includes roughly 250,000 clones, with approximately 86% observed a single time. The top ten hold roughly 9.8% of the sample. Material: peripheral blood. Receptor source: a middle-aged man who had recovered from COVID-19.

The chain uses TRBV5-1 and TRBJ2-2, with 8 positions matching TRBD1. Germline CDR1 reads SGHRS; CDR2 reads YFSETQ. Trimming took 4 bases from V and 8 from J; bases not matched to a gene: 1. The length of the CDR3 is 12 residues. This chain's CDR3 is CASSRDRGELFF. Here the CDR3 DNA reads TGCGCCAGCAGCCGGGACAGGGGGGAGCTGTTTTTT.

Regarding this clone: The identical CDR3 is also encoded by other nucleotide sequences in the sample. This sequence joins TRBV10-1 and TRBJ2-7; 8 bases are shared with TRBD2. Trimming took 5 bases from V and 4 from J; bases not matched to a gene: 4. The CDR3 is made up of 13 amino acids. Germline loops: CDR1 WNHNN, CDR2 SYGVQD (reference sequence). The DNA of the CDR3 is TGCGCCAGCAGTAGGACGGGGGGGTACGAGCAGTACTTC. Protein: CASSRTGGYEQYF.

This clone was detected a few times. The chain has TRBV7-9 and TRBJ2-7; the match to TRBD2 covers 13 bases. Trimming cost V 5 bases and J 0 bases; bases outside gene matches: 10. This CDR3 spans 18 amino acids. The germline V gene encodes CDR1 SEHNR and CDR2 FQNEAQ (reference sequence). CDR3 nucleotide sequence: TGTGCCAGCAGCCCTCCCGGGACTAGCGGGACCCGCTCCTACGAGCAGTACTTC. Its translation is CASSPPGTSGTRSYEQYF.

The chain combines TRBV4-1 with TRBJ2-7; TRBD2 matches at 7 bases. The CDR3 has 15 amino acids. Germline values: CDR1 MGHRA, CDR2 YSYEKL. V was pared by 1 base and J by 3 bases, with 6 bases of the junction left unmatched. As DNA, the CDR3 is TGCGCCAGCAGCCAAGGCCCAGCGGGATTCTACGAGCAGTACTTC. Residues: CASSQGPAGFYEQYF.

V usage is TRBV10-3 and J usage is TRBJ1-2, with 10 nucleotides matching TRBD1. The CDR3 is 15 amino acids. The ends lost 10 bases at V and 7 bases at J; junction bases unmatched: 15. Germline CDR1 and CDR2: ENHRY and SYGVKD. The CDR3 here is CATQPSDRGVGGYTF. Written as DNA, the CDR3 is TGTGCCACACAGCCCTCGGACAGGGGGGTGGGTGGCTACACCTTC.

In this sample, this clone turned up a few times. The V gene is TRBV27, the J gene TRBJ1-6, with D possibly TRBD1 on 5 matching bases. The germline CDR1 and CDR2 sequences are MNHEY and SMNVEV (reference sequence). V was trimmed by 5 bases and J by 8 bases, leaving 22 bases between them. The CDR3 length is 17 residues. Here the CDR3 reads CASSPRRQQQGDSPLHF. The CDR3 DNA reads TGTGCCAGCAGTCCTAGGAGACAGCAGCAGGGTGATTCACCCCTCCACTTT.

J is TRBJ2-2 and V is TRBV29-1, with 13 bases matching TRBD2. Losses at the gene ends were 6 bases for V and 5 bases for J; bases not matched to a gene: 6. The CDR3 is 15 residues long. CDR1 and CDR2 (germline): SQVTM, ANQGSEA. CDR3 in DNA: TGCAGCGTCACTAGCGGGGGGGCCTTGACCGGGGAGCTGTTTTTT. Amino acids: CSVTSGGALTGELFF.

V gene TRBV5-6 combines with J gene TRBJ2-7; D may be TRBD1 (5 bases). CDR3 length equals 14 residues. Germline CDR1 reads SGHDT; CDR2 reads YYEEEE. Between the trimmed V and J ends, which lost 3 bases and 4 bases, there was a span of 14 bases. The CDR3 spells CASSSRRTQYEQYF. Here the CDR3 DNA reads TGTGCCAGCAGCTCCCGCCGGACACAATACGAGCAGTACTTC.